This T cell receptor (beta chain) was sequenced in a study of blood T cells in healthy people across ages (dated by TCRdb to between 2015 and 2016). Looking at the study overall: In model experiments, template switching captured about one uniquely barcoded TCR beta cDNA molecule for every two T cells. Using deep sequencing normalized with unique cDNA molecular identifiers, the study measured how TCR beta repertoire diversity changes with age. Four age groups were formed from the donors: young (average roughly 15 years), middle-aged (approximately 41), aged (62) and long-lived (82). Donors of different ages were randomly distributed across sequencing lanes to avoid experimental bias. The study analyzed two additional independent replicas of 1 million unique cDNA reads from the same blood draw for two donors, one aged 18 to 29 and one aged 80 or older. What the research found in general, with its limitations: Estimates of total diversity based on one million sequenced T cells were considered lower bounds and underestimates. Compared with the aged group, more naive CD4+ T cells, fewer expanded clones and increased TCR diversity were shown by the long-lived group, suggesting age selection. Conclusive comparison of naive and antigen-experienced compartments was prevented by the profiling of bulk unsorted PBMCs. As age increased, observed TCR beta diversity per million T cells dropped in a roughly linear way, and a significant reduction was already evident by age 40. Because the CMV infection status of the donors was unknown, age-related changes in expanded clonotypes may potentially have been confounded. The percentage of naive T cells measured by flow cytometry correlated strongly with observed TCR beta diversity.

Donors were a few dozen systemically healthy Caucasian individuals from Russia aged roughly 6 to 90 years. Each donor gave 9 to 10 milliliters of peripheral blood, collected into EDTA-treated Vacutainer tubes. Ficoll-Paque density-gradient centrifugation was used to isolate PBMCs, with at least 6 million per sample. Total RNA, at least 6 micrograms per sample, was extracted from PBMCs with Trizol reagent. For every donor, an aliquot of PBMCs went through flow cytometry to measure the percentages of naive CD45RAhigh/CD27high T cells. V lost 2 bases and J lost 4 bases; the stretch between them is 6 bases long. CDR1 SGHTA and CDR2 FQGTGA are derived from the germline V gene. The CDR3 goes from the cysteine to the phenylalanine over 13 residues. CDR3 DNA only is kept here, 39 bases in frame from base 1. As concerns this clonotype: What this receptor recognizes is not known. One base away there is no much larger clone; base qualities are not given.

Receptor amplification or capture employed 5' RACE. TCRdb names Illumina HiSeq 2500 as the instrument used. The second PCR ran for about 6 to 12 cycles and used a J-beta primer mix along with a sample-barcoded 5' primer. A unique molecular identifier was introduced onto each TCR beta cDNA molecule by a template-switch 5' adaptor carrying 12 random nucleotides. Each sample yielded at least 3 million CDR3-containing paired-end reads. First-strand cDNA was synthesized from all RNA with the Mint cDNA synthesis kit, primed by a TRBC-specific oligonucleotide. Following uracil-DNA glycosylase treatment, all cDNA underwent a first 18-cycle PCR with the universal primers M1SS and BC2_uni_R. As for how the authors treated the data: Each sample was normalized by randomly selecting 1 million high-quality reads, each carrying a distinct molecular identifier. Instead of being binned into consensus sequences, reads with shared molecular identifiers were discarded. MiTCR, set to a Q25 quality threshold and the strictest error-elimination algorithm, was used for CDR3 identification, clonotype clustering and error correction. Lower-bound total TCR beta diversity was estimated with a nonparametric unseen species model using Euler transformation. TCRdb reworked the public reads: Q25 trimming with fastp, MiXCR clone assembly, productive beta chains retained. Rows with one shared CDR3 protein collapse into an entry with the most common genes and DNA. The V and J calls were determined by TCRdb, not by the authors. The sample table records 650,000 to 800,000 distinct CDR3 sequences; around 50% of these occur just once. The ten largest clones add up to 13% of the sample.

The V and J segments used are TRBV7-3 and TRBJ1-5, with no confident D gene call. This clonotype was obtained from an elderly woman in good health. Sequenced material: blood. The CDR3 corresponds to CASSLDANQPQHF. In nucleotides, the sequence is TGTGCCAGCAGCTTAGACGCAAATCAGCCCCAGCATTTT.